Below, 32 T cell receptor beta chains from the same sample are listed, as sequenced in a study of cytomegalovirus exposure and HLA in healthy donors. Primers: 60 Vbeta forward and 13 Jbeta reverse. Sequencing was performed with immunoSEQ multiplex PCR; in TCRdb, only in-frame clones are kept and a portion is missing. The sample has 150,000 or so clones; roughly 71% are singletons. Material: PBMCs. Receptor source: a man under 40 in good health and CMV-seronegative.

This chain joins TRBV6-5 and TRBJ1-2, with D maybe TRBD1 (6 bases). There are 14 residues in the CDR3. Germline lookup yields CDR1 MNHEY and CDR2 SVGAGI. V lost 2 bases and J lost 5, with 12 bases in between. CDR3 residues: CASSYGSGTYGYTF. The CDR3 nucleotides are TGTGCCAGCAGTTACGGGTCGGGGACATATGGCTACACCTTC.

The rearrangement joins TRBV7-3 to TRBJ2-3; 9 bases are shared with TRBD2. Losses at the gene ends were 2 bases for V and 2 bases for J; bases not matched to a gene: 14. Looked up from germline, CDR1 is SGHTA and CDR2 is FQGTGA. The CDR3 covers 19 residues. The chain's CDR3 is CASSLGQGGAGGHTDTQYF. CDR3 bases: TGTGCCAGCAGCTTAGGCCAGGGAGGAGCGGGGGGACACACAGATACGCAGTATTTT.

The V call is TRBV6-5, the J call TRBJ1-2; possible D gene TRBD1, 5 bases. Trimming stripped 0 bases from V and 4 bases from J, with 9 bases between. In germline, CDR1 is MNHEY, CDR2 SVGAGI. CDR3 length: 14 amino acids. CDR3 loop: CASSYSGEAYGYTF. The CDR3 DNA reads TGTGCCAGCAGTTACTCAGGGGAGGCCTATGGCTACACCTTC.

The chain carries TRBV6-1 and TRBJ1-6, with D hard to call. Between the trimmed V and J ends, which lost 3 bases and 10 bases, there was a span of 19 bases. The CDR3 extends over 16 amino acids. Per the germline V gene, CDR1 is MNHNS and CDR2 is SASEGT. The CDR3 loop reads CASSESLVRVGSPLHF. CDR3 nucleotide sequence: TGTGCCAGCAGTGAGTCCCTAGTCCGTGTCGGCTCACCCCTCCACTTT.

The chain employs TRBV2 and TRBJ1-2; TRBD1 matches 12 bases. Germline V CDR1 and CDR2: SNHLY, FYNNEI. The V gene end was trimmed by 4 bases and the J gene end by 5 bases; junction bases not matched to a gene: 5. The CDR3 is made up of 15 amino acids. DNA of the CDR3: TGTGCCAGCAGTGCCGGGACAGGGGGCGGGTATGGCTACACCTTC. Translated, it gives CASSAGTGGGYGYTF.

J is TRBJ2-3 and V is TRBV5-1; 8 bases fit TRBD2. The V gene's germline CDR1 is SGHRS and CDR2 YFSETQ. The CDR3 extends over 16 amino acids. V lost 2 bases and J lost 1; bases outside the gene matches: 6. The CDR3 DNA reads TGCGCCAGCAGCTTACTCCGGGAGGGGGGCACAGATACGCAGTATTTT. Protein product: CASSLLREGGTDTQYF.

The chain recombines TRBV5-6 with TRBJ2-2, with D possibly being TRBD2 (5 bases). Germline lookup yields CDR1 SGHDT and CDR2 YYEEEE. The CDR3 extends over 14 amino acids. Trimming took off 0 bases at V and 8 bases at J, with 11 bases between the two ends. The CDR3 here is CASSLGPSPGELFF. The CDR3 nucleotides read TGTGCCAGCAGCTTGGGTCCTAGCCCGGGGGAGCTGTTTTTT.

A note on this clone: One junction end disagrees with the germline gene, perhaps due to a read error. V gene TRBV29-1 combines with J gene TRBJ2-6, with a weak D call TRBD1 (5 bases). The CDR3 length is 14 residues. Germline V gene lookup returns CDR1 SQVTM and CDR2 ANQGSEA. The CDR3 bases are TGCAGCGTTGGGACAACCTCTGGGGCCAACGGCCTGACTTTC. This translates into CSVGTTSGANGLTF. The full variable domain, completed using reference TRBV29-1 and TRBJ2-6, is SAVISQKPSRDICQRGTSLTIQCQVDSQVTMMFWYRQQPGQSLTLIATANQGSEATYESGFVIDKFPISRPNLTFSTLTVSNMSPEDSSIYLCSVGTTSGANGLTFGAGSRLTVL.

The chain is built from TRBV5-6 and TRBJ2-5; maybe TRBD2 (7 bases). Germline CDR1 is SGHDT and CDR2 is YYEEEE. This CDR3 is built from 15 residues. Trimming left V 0 bases short and J 4 bases short, with 13 bases between. The DNA of the CDR3 is TGTGCCAGCAGCTTGGTTAGGGGGGGCTTAGAGACCCAGTACTTC. This encodes CASSLVRGGLETQYF.

V and J are TRBV6-5 and TRBJ1-3; unclear D gene. Germline values: CDR1 MNHEY, CDR2 SVGAGI. Trimming left V 2 bases short and J 0 bases short, with 11 bases between. There are 16 residues in the CDR3. The CDR3 region has the DNA TGTGCCAGCAGTTACGAGGTGGGGAGCTCTGGAAACACCATATATTTT. It yields the protein CASSYEVGSSGNTIYF.

The chain recombines TRBV29-1 with TRBJ2-7, with 8 bases fitting TRBD1. The V gene end was trimmed by 4 bases and the J gene end by 5 bases; junction bases not matched to a gene: 10. CDR3 length: 14 residues. Germline values: CDR1 SQVTM, CDR2 ANQGSEA. CDR3: CSVAGPQGVNEQYF. The DNA for the CDR3 is TGCAGCGTTGCCGGTCCACAGGGGGTGAACGAGCAGTACTTC.

This sequence joins TRBV10-1 and TRBJ2-7, with D maybe TRBD2 (5 bases). The germline V and J ends were trimmed by 6 bases and 4 bases, with 7 bases remaining between them. The germline V gene has CDR1 WNHNN and CDR2 SYGVQD (reference sequence). CDR3 length equals 11 residues. In DNA form, the CDR3 reads TGCGCCAGCAGCACGGGGTACGAGCAGTACTTC. Protein product: CASSTGYEQYF.

V usage is TRBV15 and J usage is TRBJ2-3, with TRBD2 identical over 8 bases. This CDR3 spans 17 amino acids. J lost 2 bases, V lost 1 base, and 8 bases had no gene match. Germline V gene sequence: CDR1 LNHNV, CDR2 YYDKDF (reference sequence). The CDR3 reads CATSRGILAGITDTQYF. The CDR3 DNA reads as TGTGCCACCAGCAGAGGAATCTTAGCGGGAATCACAGATACGCAGTATTTT.

This sequence joins TRBV7-7 and TRBJ2-1, with D possibly being TRBD1 (5 bases). CDR3 length: 13 residues. CDR1 and CDR2 (germline): SSHAT, FNYEAQ (reference sequence). V lost 5 bases to trimming and J lost 8 bases, with 13 bases between them. The CDR3 sequence is CASSPGDSHEQFF. Written as DNA, the CDR3 is TGTGCCAGCAGCCCGGGTGACAGTCATGAGCAGTTCTTC.

V is TRBV5-8 and J is TRBJ1-5; D ambiguous. Deletions cut 2 bases from V and 1 base from J, with 4 bases between. The germline V gene encodes CDR1 SGHTS and CDR2 YDEGEE. The CDR3 is 13 amino acids. The CDR3 region has the DNA TGTGCCAGCAGCTTACGGAGCAATCAGCCCCAGCATTTT. Protein sequence: CASSLRSNQPQHF.

The chain has TRBV2 and TRBJ1-2; the match to TRBD1 covers 7 bases. The CDR3 is made up of 13 amino acids. Germline values: CDR1 SNHLY, CDR2 FYNNEI. V gave up 4 bases and J gave up 4 bases; unmatched junction bases: 3. CDR3 sequence reads: CASSGGQSYGYTF. For the CDR3, the DNA is TGTGCCAGCAGTGGGGGACAGAGCTATGGCTACACCTTC.

The chain recombines TRBV4-2 with TRBJ2-7; TRBD2 is a possible D gene (5 bases). Germline V gene lookup returns CDR1 LGHNA and CDR2 YNFKEQ. This CDR3 spans 12 amino acids. The germline V and J ends were trimmed by 3 bases and 6 bases, with 9 bases remaining between them. The CDR3 reads CASSHPGGEQYF. CDR3 DNA sequence: TGTGCCAGCAGCCATCCAGGAGGCGAGCAGTACTTC.

This rearrangement joins TRBV6-6 to TRBJ2-2; tentative D call: TRBD1 (6 bases). V shed 4 bases and J shed 5 bases, with 14 bases lying between them. This CDR3 has 15 amino acids. Germline CDR1 and CDR2: MNHNY and SVGAGI (reference sequence). The CDR3 DNA follows: TGTGCCAGCAGTTGGACAGTGGAACGGACCGGGGAGCTGTTTTTT. This sequence encodes CASSWTVERTGELFF.

The chain links TRBV7-9 to TRBJ1-2; TRBD1 matches at 7 bases. CDR3 size: 13 residues. V lost 4 bases, J lost 8 bases, and 7 bases stayed unmatched. Germline lookup yields CDR1 SEHNR and CDR2 FQNEAQ (reference sequence). The CDR3 sequence: CASSSTGEIGYTF. The DNA of the CDR3 is TGTGCCAGCAGCTCAACAGGGGAAATCGGCTACACCTTC.

The chain has TRBV4-2 and TRBJ1-4, with D unclear. CDR3 length: 16 residues. Germline V lookup: CDR1 LGHNA, CDR2 YNFKEQ. V lost 1 base and J lost 0, with 9 bases in between. Here the CDR3 DNA reads TGTGCCAGCAGCCAAGCCCACAGAGCAACTAATGAAAAACTGTTTTTT. Its translation is CASSQAHRATNEKLFF.

The chain is built from TRBV9 and TRBJ2-2; 10 positions agree with TRBD1. The junction had 7 bases not matched to a gene; V was cut back by 7 bases and J by 7 bases. This CDR3 spans 14 amino acids. The germline gives CDR1 SGDLS, CDR2 YYNGEE. The CDR3 reads CASRQGADGGELFF. The CDR3, as DNA: TGTGCCAGCCGACAGGGGGCGGACGGCGGGGAGCTGTTTTTT.

The chain employs TRBV6-6 and TRBJ1-1; 8 bases are shared with TRBD1. Trimming took 3 bases from V and 5 from J; bases not matched to a gene: 8. The CDR3 is 15 residues long. Germline-derived CDR1 and CDR2 are MNHNY and SVGAGI (reference sequence). The CDR3 reads CASSYADRAVTEAFF. CDR3 DNA sequence: TGTGCCAGCAGTTATGCGGACAGGGCGGTAACTGAAGCTTTCTTT.

The rearrangement links TRBV18 to TRBJ1-3; D is uncertain. From germline, CDR1 is KGHSH and CDR2 LQKENI. The germline V and J ends were trimmed by 5 bases and 0 bases, with 8 bases remaining between them. The CDR3 has 14 amino acids. The CDR3 DNA is TGTGCCAGCTCAATCACTCGCTCTGGAAACACCATATATTTT. Its translation: CASSITRSGNTIYF. Using reference TRBV18 and TRBJ1-3 for the parts outside the CDR3, the full variable domain is NAGVMQNPRHLVRRRGQEARLRCSPMKGHSHVYWYRQLPEEGLKFMVYLQKENIIDESGMPKERFSAEFPKEGPSILRIQQVVRGDSAAYFCASSITRSGNTIYFGEGSWLTVV.

The CDR3 sequence is CASSEASWGAFF. The CDR3 coding sequence is TGTGCCAGCAGTGAAGCCAGTTGGGGCGCTTTCTTT. The gene calls are TRBV25-1 and TRBJ1-1; maybe TRBD1 (5 bases). The CDR3 totals 12 residues. Germline V gene lookup returns CDR1 MGHDK and CDR2 SYGVNS. V lost 2 bases and J 11 bases, leaving 12 bases between the germline ends.

The chain links TRBV2 to TRBJ2-5; 12 bases map to TRBD2. The germline gives CDR1 SNHLY, CDR2 FYNNEI. Losses at the gene ends were 6 bases for V and 5 bases for J; bases not matched to a gene: 7. The CDR3 sequence is 15 residues long. CDR3 region: CASRPTSGGRETQYF. The CDR3, as DNA: TGTGCCAGCAGGCCTACTAGCGGGGGGCGGGAGACCCAGTACTTC.

The chain recombines TRBV5-1 with TRBJ1-2; perhaps TRBD1 as D (6 bases). Germline CDR1 and CDR2: SGHRS and YFSETQ. The CDR3 has 14 residues. V lost 4 bases to trimming and J lost 1 base, with 11 bases between them. Here the CDR3 DNA reads TGCGCCAGCAGCGAGCAGGGGAATAACTATGGCTACACCTTC. This codes for CASSEQGNNYGYTF.

CDR3 residues: CASSVRTGALGETQYF. In DNA form, the CDR3 reads TGTGCCAGCAGCGTAAGGACAGGGGCGTTAGGGGAGACCCAGTACTTC. J is TRBJ2-5 and V is TRBV9; 9 nucleotides line up with TRBD1. Losses at the gene ends were 1 base for V and 5 bases for J; bases not matched to a gene: 9. This CDR3 has 16 amino acids. Germline CDR1 and CDR2: SGDLS and YYNGEE.

CDR3 nucleotide sequence: TGCGCCAGCAGCTTCACCGGGACAGGGGGCGAAGAAGCTTTCTTT. Translation: CASSFTGTGGEEAFF. The chain employs TRBV5-1 and TRBJ1-1; TRBD1 aligns across 12 bases. Germline CDR1 reads SGHRS; CDR2 reads YFSETQ. The CDR3 is 15 amino acids. V dropped 2 bases and J dropped 8; count of bases not matched to a gene: 7.

The chain is built from TRBV29-1 and TRBJ1-4; D might be TRBD1 (5 bases). Trimming left V 4 bases short and J 4 bases short, with 13 bases between. The V gene's germline CDR1 is SQVTM and CDR2 ANQGSEA. There are 14 residues in the CDR3. CDR3 protein: CSVAGRAGNEKLFF. DNA for the CDR3: TGCAGCGTTGCAGGGAGGGCGGGTAATGAAAAACTGTTTTTT. Using reference TRBV29-1 and TRBJ1-4 for the parts outside the CDR3, the full variable domain is SAVISQKPSRDICQRGTSLTIQCQVDSQVTMMFWYRQQPGQSLTLIATANQGSEATYESGFVIDKFPISRPNLTFSTLTVSNMSPEDSSIYLCSVAGRAGNEKLFFGSGTQLSVL.

This chain uses TRBV28 with TRBJ2-3, with 10 bases that match TRBD1. The CDR3 extends over 15 amino acids. The germline gives CDR1 MDHEN, CDR2 SYDVKM. V shed 3 bases and J 3 bases; nucleotides not matched to a gene: 3. The CDR3 region has the DNA TGTGCCAGCAGTTTCGGACAGGGGGAGACAGATACGCAGTATTTT. Amino acid sequence: CASSFGQGETDTQYF.

V usage is TRBV7-9 and J usage is TRBJ2-3; 13 bases fit TRBD2. The CDR3 extends over 18 amino acids. With 10 bases clipped from V and 1 base from J, the junction kept 14 bases outside the gene matches. Germline CDR1 and CDR2: SEHNR and FQNEAQ (reference sequence). Here the CDR3 DNA reads TGTGCCACCTCCTCACCCGGGACTAGCGGGGACCGCACAGATACGCAGTATTTT. Protein product: CATSSPGTSGDRTDTQYF.

V is TRBV27 and J is TRBJ1-4; no definite D call. Germline CDR1 MNHEY, CDR2 SMNVEV (reference sequence). V dropped 0 bases and J dropped 0 bases, with 17 bases sitting between them. The CDR3 is 19 amino acids. The CDR3 region is CASSLSAGSVPSTNEKLFF. In nucleotides, the CDR3 is TGTGCCAGCAGTTTATCGGCGGGAAGTGTACCGTCAACTAATGAAAAACTGTTTTTT. Combining the CDR3 with reference TRBV27 and TRBJ1-4 gives the whole variable domain EAQVTQNPRYLITVTGKKLTVTCSQNMNHEYMSWYRQDPGLGLRQIYYSMNVEVTDKGDVPEGYKVSRKEKRNFPLILESPSPNQTSLYFCASSLSAGSVPSTNEKLFFGSGTQLSVL.